This TCR beta chain was profiled in a study of naive and memory T cell subsets. Only a few counts were recorded for this clonotype. Two oligonucleotides, mixed equimolar, formed the beta constant-region primer covering TRBC1 and TRBC2. Each CDR3 protein gets one entry after TCRdb re-called the UMI-ligation and nested PCR reads with MiXCR. The sample contains some 85,000 distinct CDR3 sequences, roughly 13% of which appear only once. Deletions cut 4 bases from V and 4 bases from J, with 11 bases between. Germline V gives CDR1 SQVTM, CDR2 ANQGSEA. The CDR3 consists of 13 residues. The chain has TRBV29-1 and TRBJ1-5; D gene uncertain. The sample comprised central memory CD4+ T cells from blood. The sequence was collected from a human donor in good health. CDR3 residues: CSVGGDWNQPQHF. The CDR3 DNA reads as TGCAGCGTTGGGGGAGATTGGAATCAGCCCCAGCATTTT. The variable domain in full, with the rest retrieved from reference TRBV29-1 and TRBJ1-5, is SAVISQKPSRDICQRGTSLTIQCQVDSQVTMMFWYRQQPGQSLTLIATANQGSEATYESGFVIDKFPISRPNLTFSTLTVSNMSPEDSSIYLCSVGGDWNQPQHFGDGTRLSIL.